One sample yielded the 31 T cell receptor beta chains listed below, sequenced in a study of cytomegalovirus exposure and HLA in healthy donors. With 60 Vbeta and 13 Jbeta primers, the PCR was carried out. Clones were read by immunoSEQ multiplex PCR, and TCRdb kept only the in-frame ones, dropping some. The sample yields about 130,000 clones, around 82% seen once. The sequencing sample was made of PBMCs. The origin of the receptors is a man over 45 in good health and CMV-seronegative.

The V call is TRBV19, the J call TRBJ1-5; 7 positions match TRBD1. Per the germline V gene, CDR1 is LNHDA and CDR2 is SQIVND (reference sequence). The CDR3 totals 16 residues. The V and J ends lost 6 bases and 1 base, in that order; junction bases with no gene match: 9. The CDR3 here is CASSRTGLESNQPQHF. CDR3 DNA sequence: TGTGCCAGTAGCCGGACAGGCCTGGAGAGCAATCAGCCCCAGCATTTT. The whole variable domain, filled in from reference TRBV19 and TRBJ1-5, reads DGGITQSPKYLFRKEGQNVTLSCEQNLNHDAMYWYRQDPGQGLRLIYYSQIVNDFQKGDIAEGYSVSREKKESFPLTVTSAQKNPTAFYLCASSRTGLESNQPQHFGDGTRLSIL.

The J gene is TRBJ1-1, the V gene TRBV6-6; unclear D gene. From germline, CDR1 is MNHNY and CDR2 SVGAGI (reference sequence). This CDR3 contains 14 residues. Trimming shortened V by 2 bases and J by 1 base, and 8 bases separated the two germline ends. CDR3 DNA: TGTGCCAGCAGTTACGGCGGCTGGAACACTGAAGCTTTCTTT. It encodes CASSYGGWNTEAFF.

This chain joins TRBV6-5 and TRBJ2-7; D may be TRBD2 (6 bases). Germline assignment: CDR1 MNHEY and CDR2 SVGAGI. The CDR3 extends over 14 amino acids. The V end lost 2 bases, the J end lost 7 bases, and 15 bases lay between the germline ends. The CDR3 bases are TGTGCCAGCAGTTACCTCCGGGGGTCTGGGGAGCAGTACTTC. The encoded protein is CASSYLRGSGEQYF.

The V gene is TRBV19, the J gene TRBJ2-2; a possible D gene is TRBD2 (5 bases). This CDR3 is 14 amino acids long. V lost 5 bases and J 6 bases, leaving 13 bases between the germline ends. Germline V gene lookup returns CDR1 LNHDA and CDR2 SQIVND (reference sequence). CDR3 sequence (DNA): TGTGCCAGTAGTTCGACCCGGGGTGCCGGGGAGCTGTTTTTT. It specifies CASSSTRGAGELFF.

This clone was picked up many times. This CDR3 reads CASSEALGGARGELFF. The CDR3 nucleotides are TGTGCCAGCAGTGAGGCGCTGGGGGGTGCTAGAGGGGAGCTGTTTTTT. V usage is TRBV6-1 and J usage is TRBJ2-2; D perhaps matches TRBD2 (6 bases). Per the germline V gene, CDR1 is MNHNS and CDR2 is SASEGT. Trimming stripped 3 bases from V and 8 bases from J, with 19 bases between. The CDR3 extends over 16 amino acids.

The chain's CDR3 is CASSLGPGTGELFF. In nucleotides, the CDR3 is TGTGCCAGCAGCCTCGGCCCGGGGACCGGGGAGCTGTTTTTT. The chain recombines TRBV11-2 with TRBJ2-2; maybe TRBD2 (5 bases). Germline values: CDR1 SGHAT, CDR2 FQNNGV. With 5 bases removed from V and 5 bases from J, the gap between germline ends came to 12 bases. The CDR3 has 14 amino acids.

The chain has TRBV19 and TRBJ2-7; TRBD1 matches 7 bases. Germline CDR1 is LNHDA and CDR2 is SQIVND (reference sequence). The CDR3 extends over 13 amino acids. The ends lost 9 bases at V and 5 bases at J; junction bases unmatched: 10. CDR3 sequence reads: CASRQGIVDEQYF. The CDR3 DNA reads TGTGCCAGCAGACAGGGTATAGTCGACGAGCAGTACTTC.

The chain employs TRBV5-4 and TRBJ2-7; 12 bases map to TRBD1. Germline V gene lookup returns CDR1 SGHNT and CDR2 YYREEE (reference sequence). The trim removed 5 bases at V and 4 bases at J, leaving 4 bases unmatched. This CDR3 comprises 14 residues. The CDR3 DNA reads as TGTGCCAGCAGTTGGGACAGGGGGCCATACGAGCAGTACTTC. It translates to CASSWDRGPYEQYF. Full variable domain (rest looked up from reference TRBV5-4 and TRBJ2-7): ETGVTQSPTHLIKTRGQQVTLRCSSQSGHNTVSWYQQALGQGPQFIFQYYREEENGRGNFPPRFSGLQFPNYSSELNVNALELDDSALYLCASSWDRGPYEQYFGPGTRLTVT.

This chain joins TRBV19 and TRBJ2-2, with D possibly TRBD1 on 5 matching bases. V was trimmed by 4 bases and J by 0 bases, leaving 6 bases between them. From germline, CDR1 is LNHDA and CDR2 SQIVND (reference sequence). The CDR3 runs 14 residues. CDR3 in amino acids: CASSTGTNTGELFF. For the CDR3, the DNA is TGTGCCAGTAGTACAGGGACGAACACCGGGGAGCTGTTTTTT.

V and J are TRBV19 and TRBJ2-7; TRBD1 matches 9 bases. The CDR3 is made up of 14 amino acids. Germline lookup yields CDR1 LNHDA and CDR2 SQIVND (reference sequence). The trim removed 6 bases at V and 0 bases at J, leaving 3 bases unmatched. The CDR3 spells CASSPTGGSYEQYF. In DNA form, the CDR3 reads TGTGCCAGTAGCCCGACAGGGGGCTCCTACGAGCAGTACTTC.

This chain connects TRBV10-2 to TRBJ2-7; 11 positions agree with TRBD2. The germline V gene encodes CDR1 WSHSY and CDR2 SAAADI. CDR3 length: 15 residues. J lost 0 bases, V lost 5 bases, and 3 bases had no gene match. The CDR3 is CASSPSGGISYEQYF. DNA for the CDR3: TGCGCCAGCAGTCCTAGCGGGGGGATCTCCTACGAGCAGTACTTC.

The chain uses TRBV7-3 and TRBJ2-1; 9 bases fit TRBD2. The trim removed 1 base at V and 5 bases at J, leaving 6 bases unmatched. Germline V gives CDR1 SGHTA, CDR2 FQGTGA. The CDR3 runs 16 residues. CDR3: CASSLMASGINNEQFF. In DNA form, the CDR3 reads TGTGCCAGCAGCTTAATGGCTAGCGGGATCAACAATGAGCAGTTCTTC.

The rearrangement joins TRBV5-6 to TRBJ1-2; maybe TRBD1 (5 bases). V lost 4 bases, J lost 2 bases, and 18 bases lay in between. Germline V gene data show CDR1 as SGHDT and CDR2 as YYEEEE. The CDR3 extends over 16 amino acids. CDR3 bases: TGTGCCAGCAGCAGGGGAGGTCGATGGATCAACTATGGCTACACCTTC. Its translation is CASSRGGRWINYGYTF.

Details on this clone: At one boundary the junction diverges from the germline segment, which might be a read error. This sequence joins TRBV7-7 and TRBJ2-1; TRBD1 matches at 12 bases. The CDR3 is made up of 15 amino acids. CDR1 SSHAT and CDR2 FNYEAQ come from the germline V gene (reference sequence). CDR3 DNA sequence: TGTGCTAGCAGCGCCGGGACAGGGGGCTTGGTTGAGCAGTTCTTC. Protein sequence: CASSAGTGGLVEQFF.

The CDR3 sequence is CASSSTSSGELFF. The CDR3 region has the DNA TGTGCCAGCAGCTCTACTAGTTCCGGGGAGCTGTTTTTT. V usage is TRBV6-5 and J usage is TRBJ2-2, with D maybe TRBD2 (5 bases). There are 13 residues in the CDR3. Germline-derived CDR1 and CDR2 are MNHEY and SVGAGI. The V end was cut by 6 bases, the J end by 6 bases, with 11 bases between.

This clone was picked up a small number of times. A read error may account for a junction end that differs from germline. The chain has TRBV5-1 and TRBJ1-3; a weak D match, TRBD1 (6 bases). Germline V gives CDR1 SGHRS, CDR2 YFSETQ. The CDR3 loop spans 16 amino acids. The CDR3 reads CASSLAAGAPGNTIYF. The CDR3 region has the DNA TGCGCCAGCAGCTTGGCGGCAGGGGCTCCTGGGAACACCATATATTTT. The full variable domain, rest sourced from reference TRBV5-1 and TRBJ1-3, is KAGVTQTPRYLIKTRGQQVTLSCSPISGHRSVSWYQQTPGQGLQFLFEYFSETQRNKGNFPGRFSGRQFSNSRSEMNVSTLELGDSALYLCASSLAAGAPGNTIYFGEGSWLTVV.

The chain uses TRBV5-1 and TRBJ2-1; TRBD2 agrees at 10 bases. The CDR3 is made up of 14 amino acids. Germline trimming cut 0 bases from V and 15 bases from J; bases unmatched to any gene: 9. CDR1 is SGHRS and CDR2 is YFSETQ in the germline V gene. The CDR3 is CASSLDTSGTRAFF. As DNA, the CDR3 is TGCGCCAGCAGCTTGGATACTAGCGGGACTAGAGCGTTCTTC.

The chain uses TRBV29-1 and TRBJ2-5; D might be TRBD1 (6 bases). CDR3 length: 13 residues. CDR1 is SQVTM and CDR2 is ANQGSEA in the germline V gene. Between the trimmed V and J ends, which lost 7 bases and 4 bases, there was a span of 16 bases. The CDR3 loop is CSAKSTGTETQYF. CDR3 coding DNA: TGCAGCGCGAAATCGACAGGTACAGAGACCCAGTACTTC.

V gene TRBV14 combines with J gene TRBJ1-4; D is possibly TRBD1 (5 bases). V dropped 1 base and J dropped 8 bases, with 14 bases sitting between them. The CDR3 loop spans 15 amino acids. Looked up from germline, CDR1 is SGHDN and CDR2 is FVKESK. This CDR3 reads CASSQGGLRWEKLFF. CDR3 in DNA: TGTGCCAGCAGCCAAGGGGGACTTAGATGGGAAAAACTGTTTTTT.

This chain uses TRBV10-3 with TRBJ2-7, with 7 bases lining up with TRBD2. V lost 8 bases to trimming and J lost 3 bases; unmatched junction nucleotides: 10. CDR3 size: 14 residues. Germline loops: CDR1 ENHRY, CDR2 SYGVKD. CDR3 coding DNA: TGTGCCATCGGCGGGGGTGTGGGGTTCTACGAGCAGTACTTC. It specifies CAIGGGVGFYEQYF.

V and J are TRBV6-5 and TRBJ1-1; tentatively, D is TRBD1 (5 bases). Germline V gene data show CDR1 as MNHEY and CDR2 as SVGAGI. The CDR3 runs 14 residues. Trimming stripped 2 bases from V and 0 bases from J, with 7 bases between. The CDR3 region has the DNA TGTGCCAGCAGTTACGCAGGGTTGAACACTGAAGCTTTCTTT. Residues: CASSYAGLNTEAFF.

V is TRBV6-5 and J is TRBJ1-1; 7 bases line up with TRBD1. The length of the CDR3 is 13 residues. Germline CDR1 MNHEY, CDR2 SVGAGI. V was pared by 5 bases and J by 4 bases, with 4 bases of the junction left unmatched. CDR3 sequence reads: CASSVTGRTEAFF. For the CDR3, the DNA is TGTGCCAGCAGTGTGACAGGGCGCACTGAAGCTTTCTTT.

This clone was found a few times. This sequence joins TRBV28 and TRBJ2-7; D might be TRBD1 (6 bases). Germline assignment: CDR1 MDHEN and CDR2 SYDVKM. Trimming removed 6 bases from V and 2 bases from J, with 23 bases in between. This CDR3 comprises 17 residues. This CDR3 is CASSLPPLQGRTYEQYF. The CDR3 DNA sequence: TGTGCCAGCAGCTTACCCCCACTACAGGGTCGGACCTACGAGCAGTACTTC.

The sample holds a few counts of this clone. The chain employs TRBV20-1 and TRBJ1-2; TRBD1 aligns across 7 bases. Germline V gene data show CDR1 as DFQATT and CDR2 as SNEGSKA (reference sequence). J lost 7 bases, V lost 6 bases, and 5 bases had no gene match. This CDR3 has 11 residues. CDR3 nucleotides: TGCAGTGCCAGCTCAGGGGGTGGCTACACCTTC. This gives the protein CSASSGGGYTF.

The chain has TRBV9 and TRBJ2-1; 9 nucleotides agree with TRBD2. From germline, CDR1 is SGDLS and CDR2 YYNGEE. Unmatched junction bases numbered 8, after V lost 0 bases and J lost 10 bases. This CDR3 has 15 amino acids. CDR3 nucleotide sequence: TGTGCCAGCAGCGTAGAGGGCGGGAGGGCGGTCGAGCAGTTCTTC. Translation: CASSVEGGRAVEQFF.

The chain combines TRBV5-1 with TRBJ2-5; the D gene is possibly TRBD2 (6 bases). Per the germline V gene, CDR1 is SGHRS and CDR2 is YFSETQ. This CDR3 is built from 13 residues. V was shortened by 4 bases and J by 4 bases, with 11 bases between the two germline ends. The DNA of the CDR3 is TGCGCCAGCAGCGGAGCGGGCCCAGAGACCCAGTACTTC. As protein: CASSGAGPETQYF. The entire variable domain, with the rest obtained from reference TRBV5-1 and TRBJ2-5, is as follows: KAGVTQTPRYLIKTRGQQVTLSCSPISGHRSVSWYQQTPGQGLQFLFEYFSETQRNKGNFPGRFSGRQFSNSRSEMNVSTLELGDSALYLCASSGAGPETQYFGPGTRLLVL.

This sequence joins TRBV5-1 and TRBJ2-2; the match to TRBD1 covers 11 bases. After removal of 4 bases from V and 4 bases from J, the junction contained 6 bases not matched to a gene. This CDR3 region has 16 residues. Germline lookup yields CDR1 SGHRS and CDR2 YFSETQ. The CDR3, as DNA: TGCGCCAGCAGCCCAAGGACAGGGGGCGTCACCGGGGAGCTGTTTTTT. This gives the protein CASSPRTGGVTGELFF.

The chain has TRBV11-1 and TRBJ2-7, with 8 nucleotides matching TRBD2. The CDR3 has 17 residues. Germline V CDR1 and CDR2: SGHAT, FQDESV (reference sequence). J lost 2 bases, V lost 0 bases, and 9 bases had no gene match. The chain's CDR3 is CASSLARGLAGPYEQYF. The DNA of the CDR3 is TGTGCCAGCAGCTTAGCGCGGGGCCTAGCGGGTCCCTACGAGCAGTACTTC. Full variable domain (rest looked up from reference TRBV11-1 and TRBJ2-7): EAEVAQSPRYKITEKSQAVAFWCDPISGHATLYWYRQILGQGPELLVQFQDESVVDDSQLPKDRFSAERLKGVDSTLKIQPAELGDSAMYLCASSLARGLAGPYEQYFGPGTRLTVT.

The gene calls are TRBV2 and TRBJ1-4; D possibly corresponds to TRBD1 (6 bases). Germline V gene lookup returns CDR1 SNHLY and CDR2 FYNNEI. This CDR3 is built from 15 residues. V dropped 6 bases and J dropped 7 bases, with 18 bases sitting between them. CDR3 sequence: CASSVTGPVGEKLFF. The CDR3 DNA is TGTGCCAGCAGCGTTACAGGGCCAGTAGGTGAAAAACTGTTTTTT.

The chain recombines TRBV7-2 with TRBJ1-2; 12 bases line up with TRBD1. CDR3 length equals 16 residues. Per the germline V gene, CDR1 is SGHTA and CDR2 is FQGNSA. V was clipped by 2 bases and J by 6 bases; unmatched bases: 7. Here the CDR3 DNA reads TGTGCCAGCAGCTTACACCGGGACAGGGGGCAGGATGGCTACACCTTC. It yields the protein CASSLHRDRGQDGYTF.

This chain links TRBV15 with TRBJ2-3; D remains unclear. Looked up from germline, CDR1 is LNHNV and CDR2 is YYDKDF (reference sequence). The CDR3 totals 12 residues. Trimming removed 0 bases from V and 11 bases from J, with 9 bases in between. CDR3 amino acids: CATSRDSLVQYF. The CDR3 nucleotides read TGTGCCACCAGCAGAGATAGCTTGGTGCAGTATTTT.